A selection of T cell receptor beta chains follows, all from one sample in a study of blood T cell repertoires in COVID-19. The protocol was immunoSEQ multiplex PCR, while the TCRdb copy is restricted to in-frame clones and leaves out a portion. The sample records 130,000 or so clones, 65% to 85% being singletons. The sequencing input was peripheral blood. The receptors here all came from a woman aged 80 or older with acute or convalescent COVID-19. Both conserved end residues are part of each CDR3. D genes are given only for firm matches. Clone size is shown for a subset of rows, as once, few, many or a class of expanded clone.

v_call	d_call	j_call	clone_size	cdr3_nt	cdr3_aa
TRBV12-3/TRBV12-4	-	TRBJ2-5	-	TGTGCCAGCAGTTTGTCGGAGACCCAGTACTTC	CASSLSETQYF
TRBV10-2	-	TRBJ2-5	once	TGCGCCAGCAGTGAGTCATGGGGAGGAGAAGAGACCCAGTACTTC	CASSESWGGEETQYF
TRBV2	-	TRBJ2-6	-	TGTGCCAGCAGTGAATTGGGCAGGATACCGCTGGGGGCCAACGTCCTGACTTTC	CASSELGRIPLGANVLTF
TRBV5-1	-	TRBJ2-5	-	TGCGCCAGCAGCGGAGTTCAAGAGACCCAGTACTTC	CASSGVQETQYF
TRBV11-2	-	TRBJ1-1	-	TGTGCCAGCAGCCTGACACTTTTCACTGAAGCTTTCTTT	CASSLTLFTEAFF
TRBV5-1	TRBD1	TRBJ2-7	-	TGCGCCAGCAGCTCTACTAGGGACAGGGATTTTTACGAGCAGTACTTC	CASSSTRDRDFYEQYF
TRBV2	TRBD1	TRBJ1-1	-	TGTGCCAGCAGTGAAGCGCTGACAGGGCCGGGGAACACTGAAGCTTTCTTT	CASSEALTGPGNTEAFF
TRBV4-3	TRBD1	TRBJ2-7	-	TGCGCCAGCAGCACCCGGACAGGGGGGATCTACGAGCAGTACTTC	CASSTRTGGIYEQYF
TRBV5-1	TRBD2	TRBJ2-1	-	TGCGCCAGCAGCCCGGTAGAAAATAGCGGGGTAGAGCAGTTCTTC	CASSPVENSGVEQFF
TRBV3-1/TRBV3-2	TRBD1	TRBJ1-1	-	TGTGCCAGCAGCCAACTAAGGACAGGGGTTGGGAACACTGAAGCTTTCTTT	CASSQLRTGVGNTEAFF
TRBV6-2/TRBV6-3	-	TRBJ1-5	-	TGTGCCAGCAGCCAAGGACAGTATCAGCCCCAGCATTTT	CASSQGQYQPQHF
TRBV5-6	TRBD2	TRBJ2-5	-	TGTGCCAGCAACCCACCGCCGGGACTAGCTTGGACCAAAGAGACCCAGTACTTC	CASNPPPGLAWTKETQYF
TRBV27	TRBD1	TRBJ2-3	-	TGTGCCAGCAGTTTAAGGGGGCAGGGGAGAGATACGCAGTATTTT	CASSLRGQGRDTQYF
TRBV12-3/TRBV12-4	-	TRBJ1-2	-	TGTGCCAGCAGGTACTCCACTGCGGGCTACACCTTC	CASRYSTAGYTF
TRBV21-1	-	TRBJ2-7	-	TGTGCCAGCAGCAAAAAGACCCCTCGAGCGGGAGAGTTCGAGCAGTACTTC	CASSKKTPRAGEFEQYF
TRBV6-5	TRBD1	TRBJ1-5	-	TGTGCCAGCAGGGGACAGCCCAATCAGCCCCAGCATTTT	CASRGQPNQPQHF
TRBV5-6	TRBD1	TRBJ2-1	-	TGTGCCAGCAGCTTGGGTCCGGACAGGGGAAATCCCTTGGATAATGAGCAGTTCTTC	CASSLGPDRGNPLDNEQFF